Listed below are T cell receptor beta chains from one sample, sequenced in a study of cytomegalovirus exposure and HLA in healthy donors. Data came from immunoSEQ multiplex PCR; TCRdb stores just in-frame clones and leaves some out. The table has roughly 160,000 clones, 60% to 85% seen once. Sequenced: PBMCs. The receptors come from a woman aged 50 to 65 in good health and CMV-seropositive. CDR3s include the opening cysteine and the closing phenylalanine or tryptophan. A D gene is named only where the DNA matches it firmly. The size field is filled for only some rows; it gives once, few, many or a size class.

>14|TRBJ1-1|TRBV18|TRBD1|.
CASSPDRVTAEAFF
TGTGCCAGCTCACCTGACAGGGTTACCGCTGAAGCTTTCTTT
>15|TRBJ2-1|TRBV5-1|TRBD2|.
CASSRTTSGKYEQFF
TGCGCCAGCAGCCGGACGACTAGCGGGAAGTATGAGCAGTTCTTC
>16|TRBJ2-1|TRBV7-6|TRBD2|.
CASSFRLTSGGNEQFF
TGTGCCAGCAGCTTTAGGCTGACTAGCGGGGGCAATGAGCAGTTCTTC
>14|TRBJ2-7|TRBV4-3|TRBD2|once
CASSYSLAGDEQYF
TGCGCCAGCAGCTACTCCCTAGCGGGAGACGAGCAGTACTTC
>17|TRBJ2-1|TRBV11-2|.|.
CASTVDGVGSSYNEQFF
TGTGCCAGCACTGTAGACGGAGTAGGGAGCTCCTACAATGAGCAGTTCTTC
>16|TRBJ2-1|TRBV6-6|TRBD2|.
CASRPSGGSSYNEQFF
TGTGCCAGCAGACCCAGCGGGGGGAGCTCCTACAATGAGCAGTTCTTC
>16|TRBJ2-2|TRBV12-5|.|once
CASGLGSGYDTGELFF
TGTGCTAGTGGTTTGGGGTCCGGGTACGACACCGGGGAGCTGTTTTTT
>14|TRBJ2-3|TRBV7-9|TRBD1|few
CASSSRQGPDTQYF
TGTGCCAGCAGCTCCCGACAGGGGCCAGATACGCAGTATTTT
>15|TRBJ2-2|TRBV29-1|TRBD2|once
CSVILAGGRTGELFF
TGCAGCGTTATACTAGCGGGGGGCCGCACCGGGGAGCTGTTTTTT
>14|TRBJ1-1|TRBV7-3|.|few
CASSLVSGPTEAFF
TGTGCCAGCAGCTTAGTGTCGGGTCCAACCGAAGCTTTCTTT
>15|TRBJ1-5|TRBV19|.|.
CASAKTDLNSMAQHF
TGTGCCAGTGCTAAGACAGACTTGAACTCAATGGCCCAGCATTTT
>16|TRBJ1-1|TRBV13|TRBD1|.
CASSSLLQGGYTEAFF
TGTGCCAGCAGCTCCCTTTTGCAGGGGGGTTACACTGAAGCTTTCTTT
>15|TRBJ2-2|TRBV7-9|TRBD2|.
CASSPRGGATGELFF
TGTGCCAGCAGCCCGCGGGGGGGGGCCACCGGGGAGCTGTTTTTT
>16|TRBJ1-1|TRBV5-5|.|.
CASSLLGGLLNTEAFF
TGTGCCAGCAGCTTGTTAGGAGGGTTATTAAATACTGAAGCTTTCTTT
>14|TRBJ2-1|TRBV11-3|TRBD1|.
CASSLVGTGREQFF
TGTGCCAGCAGCTTAGTAGGGACAGGAAGGGAGCAGTTCTTC
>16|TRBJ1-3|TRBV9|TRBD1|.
CASSRSGTGDGNTIYF
TGTGCCAGCAGCAGGTCCGGGACAGGGGATGGAAACACCATATATTTT
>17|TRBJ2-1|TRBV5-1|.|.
CASSVAGPGRSYNEQFF
TGCGCCAGCAGCGTCGCAGGGCCAGGTAGGTCCTACAATGAGCAGTTCTTC
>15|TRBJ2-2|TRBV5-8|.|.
CASRLLAEGTGELFF
TGTGCCAGCAGGTTATTAGCTGAAGGCACCGGGGAGCTGTTTTTT
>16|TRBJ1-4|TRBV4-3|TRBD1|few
CASSSGQGARNEKLFF
TGCGCCAGCAGCTCGGGACAGGGGGCGAGAAATGAAAAACTGTTTTTT
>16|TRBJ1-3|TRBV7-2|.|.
CASSEDTPLSGNTIYF
TGTGCCAGCAGCGAAGACACACCGCTCTCTGGAAACACCATATATTTT
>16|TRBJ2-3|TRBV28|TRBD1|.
CASTGRQGEVTDTQYF
TGTGCCAGCACGGGGCGACAGGGGGAGGTAACAGATACGCAGTATTTT
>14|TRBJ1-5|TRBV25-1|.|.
CASAEPGWDQPQHF
TGTGCCAGCGCGGAGCCAGGGTGGGATCAGCCCCAGCATTTT
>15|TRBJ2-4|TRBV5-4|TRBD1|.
CASSLGGQGGYIQYF
TGTGCCAGCAGCTTGGGGGGACAGGGCGGGTACATTCAGTACTTC